This TCR beta chain was sequenced during a study of OX40 agonist ivuxolimab in advanced cancers. Context from the whole study: Ivuxolimab was an agonistic, fully human IgG2 monoclonal antibody directed against OX40 (CD134), a costimulatory receptor. Of the roughly 52 patients in dose escalation, around 20 had hepatocellular carcinoma, about 15 had melanoma, 9 had renal cell carcinoma and 9 had head and neck cancer. The dose-escalation cohort was roughly 83% male with a mean age of approximately 60 years, ranging from about 20 to 85. Three dose-escalation patients achieved partial responses, one with hepatocellular carcinoma and two with cutaneous melanoma. Peripheral TCRbeta sequencing aimed to test whether ivuxolimab altered TCR sequence diversity and caused clonal T-cell expansion. Intravenous ivuxolimab was administered to patients every 2 weeks at six dose levels: 0.01, 0.1, 0.3, 1.5, 3 and 10 mg/kg. The paper describes the monotherapy dose-escalation part (N ≈ 51 patients) of the phase I trial of ivuxolimab. Prior anti-PD-1, anti-PD-L1 or anti-CTLA-4 therapy was permitted, and checkpoint inhibitors had been received by less than 45% of dose-escalation patients.

From the germline V gene (reference sequence), CDR1 is MNHEY and CDR2 is SMNVEV. CDR3 length: 13 amino acids, cysteine to phenylalanine. Only CDR3 DNA is held: 39 bases, read in frame from base 1. Deletion took 2 bases off V and 1 base off J, with a span of 3 bases between the germline ends. What the work shows at the level of the full study, not this receptor alone: In the 0.1-3.0 mg/kg groups, partial responders had among the lowest normalized peripheral clonal expansion, particularly in CD8+ T cells. After ivuxolimab, expanded clones were on average more numerous among CD8+ T cells than among CD4+ T cells. The antigen specificity of the peripheral T cells that underwent clonal expansion was not determined. At doses of 0.1 to 3.0 mg/kg, clonal expansion of both CD4+ and CD8+ T cells in blood was seen between baseline and week 6. Low levels of normalized T-cell clonal expansion were also seen in some patients who did not respond.

The trial excluded patients who had a history of autoimmune disease or were on systemic immunosuppression. Peripheral blood for TCR sequencing was collected from all dose cohorts at baseline, on cycle 4 day 1, and on cycle 7 day 1. The samples were taken from a phase I, first-in-human, multicenter, open-label dose-escalation trial of ivuxolimab. Adults with locally advanced or metastatic melanoma, renal cell, hepatocellular, or head and neck squamous cell carcinoma were enrolled in the trial. Before TCR sequencing, CD4+ T cells and CD8+ T cells were sorted from peripheral blood as separate populations. Notes on this clone: Its recognized antigen is unknown. No quality values exist for individual bases; no much larger clone is one base distant.

Genomic DNA was isolated from the sorted cells so that the TCRbeta CDR3 region could be sequenced. The immunoSEQ Assay was used for sequencing of TCRbeta CDR3 regions. Here the immuneACCESS table is served through TCRdb, limited to in-frame sequences with V and J called. Missing clones are a known gap in these copies; in checked studies unresolved V genes cover under half, and the rest lacks a known reason. The sample data list 50,000 to 60,000 clones, and 75% to 90% of these were observed just once. The ten largest clonotypes hold around 15% of the sample. The receptor was isolated from an adult with an advanced solid tumor such as melanoma, head and neck, liver or kidney cancer. The chain joins TRBV27 to TRBJ2-1; the D gene is not confidently resolved. The sample here was CD4+ or CD8+ T cells sorted from blood, taken in a trial of the OX40 agonist ivuxolimab. CDR3 reads: CASSLASYNEQFF. The sequenced DNA is TGTGCCAGCAGTTTAGCGTCCTACAATGAGCAGTTCTTC.